This T cell receptor (beta chain) is from a study of identical twins. This clonotype was detected many times. Antigen unknown. A universal primer binding site was introduced by template switching. The final cDNA contained unique molecular identifiers. MiXCR was run by TCRdb on the 5' RACE reads, yielding one entry per CDR3 protein. The data hold 400,000 to 500,000 distinct CDR3 sequences, with under 20% observed a single time. Study-wide results and limits: Conclusions were based on cross-sectional statistical analysis, without following the same donors.

The V gene's germline CDR1 is MGHDK and CDR2 SYGVNS. Trimming took 5 bases from V and 2 from J, leaving 7 bases between them. This CDR3 contains 14 residues. The clonotype was recovered from a man aged 45-65 years in good health. This rearrangement joins TRBV25-1 to TRBJ1-6; D remains unclear. The specimen sequenced was naive T cells sorted from blood. The CDR3 here is CASSTGTYNSPLHF. DNA of the CDR3: TGTGCCAGCAGTACCGGGACCTATAATTCACCCCTCCACTTT.